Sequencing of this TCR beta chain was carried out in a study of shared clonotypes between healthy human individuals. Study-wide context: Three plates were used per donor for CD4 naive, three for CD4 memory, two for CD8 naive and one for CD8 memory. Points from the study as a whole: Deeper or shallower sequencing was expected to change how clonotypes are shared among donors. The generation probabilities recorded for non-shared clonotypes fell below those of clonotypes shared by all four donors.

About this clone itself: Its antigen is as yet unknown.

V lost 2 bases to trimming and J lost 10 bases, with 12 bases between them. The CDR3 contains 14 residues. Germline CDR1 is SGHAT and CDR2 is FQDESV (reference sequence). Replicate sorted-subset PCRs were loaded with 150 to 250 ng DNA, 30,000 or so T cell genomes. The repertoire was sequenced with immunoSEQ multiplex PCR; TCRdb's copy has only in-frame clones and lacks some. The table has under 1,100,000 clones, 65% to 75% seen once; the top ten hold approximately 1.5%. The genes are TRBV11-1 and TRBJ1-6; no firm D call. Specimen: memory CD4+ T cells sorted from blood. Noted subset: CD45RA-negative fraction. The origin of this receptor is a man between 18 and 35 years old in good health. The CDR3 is CASSLNLEGSPLHF. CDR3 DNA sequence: TGTGCCAGCAGCTTAAATCTTGAGGGCTCACCCCTCCACTTT. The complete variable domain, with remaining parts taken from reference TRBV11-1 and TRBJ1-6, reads EAEVAQSPRYKITEKSQAVAFWCDPISGHATLYWYRQILGQGPELLVQFQDESVVDDSQLPKDRFSAERLKGVDSTLKIQPAELGDSAMYLCASSLNLEGSPLHFGNGTRLTVT.